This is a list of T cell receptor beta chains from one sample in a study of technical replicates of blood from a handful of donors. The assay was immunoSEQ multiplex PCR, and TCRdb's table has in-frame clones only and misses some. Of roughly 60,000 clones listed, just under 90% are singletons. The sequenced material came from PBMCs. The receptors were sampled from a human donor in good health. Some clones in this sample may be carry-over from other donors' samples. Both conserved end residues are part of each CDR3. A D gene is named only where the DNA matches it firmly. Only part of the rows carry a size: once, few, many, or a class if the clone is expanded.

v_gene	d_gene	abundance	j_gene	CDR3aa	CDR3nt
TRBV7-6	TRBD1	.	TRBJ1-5	CASSLEGQGSNQPQHF	TGTGCCAGCAGCTTAGAAGGACAGGGCAGCAATCAGCCCCAGCATTTT
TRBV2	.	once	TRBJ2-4	CASSERERRGIQYF	TGTGCCAGCAGTGAAAGGGAACGGAGGGGCATTCAGTACTTC
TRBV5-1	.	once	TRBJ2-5	CASSTAGGRETQYF	TGCGCCAGCAGTACCGCAGGCGGGCGAGAGACCCAGTACTTC
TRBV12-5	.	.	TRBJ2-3	CASGLGQGTDTQYF	TGTGCTAGTGGTTTGGGACAGGGCACAGATACGCAGTATTTT
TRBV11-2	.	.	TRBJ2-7	CASTLTESSYEQYF	TGTGCCAGCACCCTCACAGAGAGCTCCTACGAGCAGTACTTC
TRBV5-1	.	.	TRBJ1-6	CASSLALSSYNSPLHF	TGCGCCAGCAGCTTGGCCTTGAGCTCCTATAATTCACCCCTCCACTTT
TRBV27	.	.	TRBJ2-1	CASSQDNEQFF	TGTGCCAGCAGTCAGGACAATGAGCAGTTCTTC
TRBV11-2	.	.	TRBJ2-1	CASSYSGGGGEQFF	TGTGCCAGCAGCTATTCAGGGGGCGGGGGTGAGCAGTTCTTC
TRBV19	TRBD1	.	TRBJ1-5	CASSIAVSGTGGFQPQHF	TGTGCCAGTAGTATAGCGGTGAGCGGGACAGGGGGTTTTCAGCCCCAGCATTTT
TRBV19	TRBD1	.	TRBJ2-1	CASSGTEFNEQFF	TGTGCCAGTAGTGGGACAGAATTCAATGAGCAGTTCTTC
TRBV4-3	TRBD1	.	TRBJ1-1	CASSQEVGGEEAFF	TGCGCCAGCAGCCAAGAAGTAGGGGGCGAAGAAGCTTTCTTT
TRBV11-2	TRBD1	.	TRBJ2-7	CASTSDRVISEQYF	TGTGCCAGCACCAGTGACAGGGTAATAAGTGAGCAGTACTTC
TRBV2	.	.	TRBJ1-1	CASSQRRDGLETEAFF	TGTGCCAGCAGCCAACGACGCGACGGACTGGAGACTGAAGCTTTCTTT
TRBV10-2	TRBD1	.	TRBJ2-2	CASSERAGGTGELFF	TGCGCCAGCAGTGAGCGGGCAGGGGGCACCGGGGAGCTGTTTTTT
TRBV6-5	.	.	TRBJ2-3	CASSSGTGISTDTQYF	TGTGCCAGCAGTTCGGGCACGGGAATTAGCACAGATACGCAGTATTTT
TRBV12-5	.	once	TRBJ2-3	CASGLVLTDTQYF	TGTGCTAGTGGTTTGGTACTCACAGATACGCAGTATTTT
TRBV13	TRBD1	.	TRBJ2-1	CASSASRDRGRRNEQFF	TGTGCCAGCAGCGCGTCCCGGGACAGGGGGCGACGCAATGAGCAGTTCTTC
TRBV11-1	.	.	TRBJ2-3	CASSFRGSSTDTQYF	TGTGCCAGCAGCTTTCGTGGCAGTAGCACAGATACGCAGTATTTT
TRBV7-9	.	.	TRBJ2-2	CASRRGTGELFF	TGTGCCAGCAGACGGGGAACCGGGGAGCTGTTTTTT
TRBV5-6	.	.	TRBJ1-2	CASSLGGGRTTGYTF	TGTGCCAGCAGCTTAGGAGGAGGCAGGACGACTGGCTACACCTTC
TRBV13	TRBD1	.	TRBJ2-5	CASSDYSRGWASGETQYF	TGTGCCAGCAGCGATTATTCCAGGGGGTGGGCCTCGGGAGAGACCCAGTACTTC
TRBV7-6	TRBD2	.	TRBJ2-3	CASSFGVREGTDTQYF	TGTGCCAGCAGCTTTGGGGTGAGGGAGGGGACAGATACGCAGTATTTT
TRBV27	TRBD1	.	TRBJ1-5	CASSSGQGGGQPQHF	TGTGCCAGCAGTTCGGGACAGGGAGGAGGTCAGCCCCAGCATTTT
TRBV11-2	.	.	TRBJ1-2	CASSPGVSYGYTF	TGTGCCAGCAGCCCGGGGGTCAGCTATGGCTACACCTTC
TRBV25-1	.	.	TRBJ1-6	CASRRDTINSPLHF	TGTGCCAGCAGGAGGGACACAATTAATTCACCCCTCCACTTT
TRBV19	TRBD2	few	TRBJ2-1	CASSIPSLAENNEQFF	TGTGCCAGTAGTATTCCCTCACTAGCGGAAAACAATGAGCAGTTCTTC
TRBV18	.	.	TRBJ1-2	CASSPVRDTYGYTF	TGTGCCAGCTCACCGGTTCGGGACACCTATGGCTACACCTTC
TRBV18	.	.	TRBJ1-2	CASSPRGAYGYTF	TGTGCCAGCTCACCCCGGGGGGCCTATGGCTACACCTTC
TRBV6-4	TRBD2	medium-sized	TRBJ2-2	CASSEVAGHTGELFF	TGTGCCAGCAGTGAGGTAGCGGGACACACCGGGGAGCTGTTTTTT
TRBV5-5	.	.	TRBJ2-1	CASSLDYNSYNEQFF	TGTGCCAGCAGCCTGGACTATAACTCCTACAATGAGCAGTTCTTC
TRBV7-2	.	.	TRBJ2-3	CASSLDGGGNTDTQYF	TGTGCCAGCAGCTTAGACGGGGGAGGAAACACAGATACGCAGTATTTT
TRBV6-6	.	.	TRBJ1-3	CASNPPNGNTIYF	TGTGCCAGCAACCCACCTAACGGAAACACCATATATTTT
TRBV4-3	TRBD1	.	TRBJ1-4	CASSRVPGQEEKLFF	TGCGCCAGCAGTCGCGTCCCGGGACAGGAGGAAAAACTGTTTTTT
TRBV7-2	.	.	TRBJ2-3	CASSLVGSDTQYF	TGTGCCAGCAGCTTAGTCGGGTCAGATACGCAGTATTTT
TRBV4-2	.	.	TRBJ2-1	CASSQDLLGGGPYNEQFF	TGTGCCAGCAGCCAAGATCTCCTTGGCGGGGGCCCCTACAATGAGCAGTTCTTC
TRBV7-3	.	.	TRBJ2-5	CASSLSHLETQYF	TGTGCCAGCAGCTTATCGCACTTGGAGACCCAGTACTTC
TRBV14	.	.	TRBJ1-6	CASSQGGQTRFTLHF	TGTGCCAGCAGCCAAGGTGGACAGACCCGTTTCACCCTCCACTTT
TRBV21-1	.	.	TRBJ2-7	CASSKGETSYEQYF	TGTGCCAGCTCCAAAGGGGAGACCTCCTACGAGCAGTACTTC
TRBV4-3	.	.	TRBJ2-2	CASSQEGPSTGELFF	TGCGCCAGCAGCCAGGAGGGACCAAGTACGGGGGAGCTGTTTTTT
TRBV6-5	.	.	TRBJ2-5	CASSYSGQQETQYF	TGTGCCAGCAGTTACTCAGGACAGCAAGAGACCCAGTACTTC
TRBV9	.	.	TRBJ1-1	CASSVGRGLNTEAFF	TGTGCCAGCAGCGTAGGCAGGGGACTGAACACTGAAGCTTTCTTT
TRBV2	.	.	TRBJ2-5	CASSALTGRETQYF	TGTGCCAGCAGTGCTTTGACAGGGAGGGAGACCCAGTACTTC
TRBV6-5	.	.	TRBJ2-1	CASSKGGSYNEQFF	TGTGCCAGCAGTAAGGGAGGTAGCTACAATGAGCAGTTCTTC
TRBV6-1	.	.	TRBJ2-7	CASSRGAPYEQYF	TGTGCCAGCAGTCGGGGGGCTCCTTACGAGCAGTACTTC